This T cell receptor beta chain comes out of a study of OX40 agonist ivuxolimab in advanced cancers. The data were produced by immunoSEQ multiplex PCR, yet TCRdb's version contains in-frame clones alone and is incomplete. The sample has tens of thousands of clones; approximately 90% are singletons. CDR1 and CDR2 from the germline V gene are MDHEN and SYDVKM. This CDR3 spans 15 amino acids. Trimming took 6 bases from V and 6 from J; bases not matched to a gene: 12. The source is an adult with an advanced solid tumor such as melanoma, head and neck, liver or kidney cancer. The V call is TRBV28, the J call TRBJ2-7, with 9 bases identical to TRBD1. The sequenced sample was CD4+ or CD8+ T cells sorted from blood, obtained in a trial of the OX40 agonist ivuxolimab. DNA of the CDR3: TGTGCCAGCAGCCGGGGAGGGGACAGGGATCGCGAGCAGTACTTC. It codes for CASSRGGDRDREQYF.